This T cell receptor beta chain was profiled in a study of T cell repertoires in cytomegalovirus infection. Background on the study: Public TCR beta signatures were indicative of both CMV infection and a matching HLA type.

About this clonotype itself: What it recognizes is unknown.

TCRdb re-derived calls from the reads in MiXCR, one entry per CDR3 protein. The sample contains about 330,000 distinct CDR3 sequences, roughly 34% of which appear only once. The CDR3 covers 16 residues. Germline V gene lookup returns CDR1 MDHEN and CDR2 SYDVKM. V was clipped by 9 bases and J by 0 bases; unmatched bases: 11. Material: cultured PBMCs, obtained from culture after CMV antigen stimulation. This clonotype was sampled from a human donor in good health (CMV status not recorded). Some clones in this sample may be carry-over from other donors' samples. The J gene is TRBJ2-1, the V gene TRBV28; TRBD2 matches 7 bases. In DNA, the CDR3 is TGTGCCAGAGAGTTACTAGCGTTACGCTCCTACAATGAGCAGTTCTTC. It codes for CARELLALRSYNEQFF.